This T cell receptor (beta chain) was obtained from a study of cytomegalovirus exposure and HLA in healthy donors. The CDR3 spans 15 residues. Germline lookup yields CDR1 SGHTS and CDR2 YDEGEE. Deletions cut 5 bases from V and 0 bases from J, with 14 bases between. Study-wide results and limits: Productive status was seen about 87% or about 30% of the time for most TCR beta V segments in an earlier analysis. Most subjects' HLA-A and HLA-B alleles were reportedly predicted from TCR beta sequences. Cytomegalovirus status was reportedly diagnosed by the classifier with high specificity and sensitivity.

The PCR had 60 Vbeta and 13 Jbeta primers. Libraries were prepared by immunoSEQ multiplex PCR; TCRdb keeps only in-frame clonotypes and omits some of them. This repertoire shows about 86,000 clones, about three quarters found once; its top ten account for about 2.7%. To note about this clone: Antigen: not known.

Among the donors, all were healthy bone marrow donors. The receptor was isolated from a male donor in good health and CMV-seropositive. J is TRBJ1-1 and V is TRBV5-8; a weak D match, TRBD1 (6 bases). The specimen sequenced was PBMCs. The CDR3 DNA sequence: TGTGCCAGCAGAAGGACAGCTTCCATGAACACTGAAGCTTTCTTT. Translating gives CASRRTASMNTEAFF.